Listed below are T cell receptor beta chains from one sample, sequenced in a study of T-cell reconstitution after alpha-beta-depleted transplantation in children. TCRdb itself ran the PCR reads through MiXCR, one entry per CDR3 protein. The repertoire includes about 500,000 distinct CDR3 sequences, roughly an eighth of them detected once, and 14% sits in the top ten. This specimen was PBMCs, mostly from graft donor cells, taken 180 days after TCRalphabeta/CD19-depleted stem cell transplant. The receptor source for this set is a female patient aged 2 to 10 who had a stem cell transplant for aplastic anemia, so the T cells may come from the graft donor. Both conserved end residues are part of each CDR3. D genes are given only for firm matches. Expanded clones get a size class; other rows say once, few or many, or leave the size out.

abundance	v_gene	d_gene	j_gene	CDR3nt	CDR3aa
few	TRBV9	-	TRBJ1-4	TGTGCCAGCAGCGTAGATTCAGGGGTGGCTACTAATGAAAAACTGTTTTTT	CASSVDSGVATNEKLFF
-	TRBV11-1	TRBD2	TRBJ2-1	TGTGCCAGCAGCTTAGACTGCCTAGCGGGAGGGCCGAGGAATGAGCAGTTCTTC	CASSLDCLAGGPRNEQFF
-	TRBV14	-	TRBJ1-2	TGTGCCAGCAGCCAATGGCAGGGCCGTGGCTACACCTTC	CASSQWQGRGYTF
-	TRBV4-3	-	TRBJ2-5	TGCGCCAGCAGCCAAGAAAACAACCGGGGGACCCAGTACTTC	CASSQENNRGTQYF
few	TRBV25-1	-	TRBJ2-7	TGTGCCAGCAGTGGCCTGGGGAAGGGGGTCTACGAGCAGTACTTC	CASSGLGKGVYEQYF
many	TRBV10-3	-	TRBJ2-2	TGTGCCATCAGTGAGTCGTTCGGGACCGGGGAGCTGTTTTTT	CAISESFGTGELFF
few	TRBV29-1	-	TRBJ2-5	TGCAGCGTTGAAAGAGGATCCAGAGCGTCGTACTTC	CSVERGSRASYF
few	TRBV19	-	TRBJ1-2	TGTGCCAGTATCGGGGATAACTATGGCTACACCTTC	CASIGDNYGYTF
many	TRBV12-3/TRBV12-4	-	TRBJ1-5	TGTGCCAGCAGTAATCGGCCTAAGACGAATCAGCCCCAGCATTTT	CASSNRPKTNQPQHF
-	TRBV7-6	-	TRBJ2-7	TGTGCCAGCAGCTTAAGGTCGGGACGCCTCTACGAGCAGTACTTC	CASSLRSGRLYEQYF
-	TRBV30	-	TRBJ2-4	TGTGCCTGGAGTCAGAGAGAATATGGCAAAAACATTCAGTACTTC	CAWSQREYGKNIQYF
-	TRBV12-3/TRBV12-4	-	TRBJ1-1	TGTGCCAGCAGTTACCAGGGACTTCGGGAGGCTGAAGCTTTCTTT	CASSYQGLREAEAFF
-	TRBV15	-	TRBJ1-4	TGTGCCACCAGCCCGGCGGGCAGGGGTAATGAAAAACTGTTTTTT	CATSPAGRGNEKLFF
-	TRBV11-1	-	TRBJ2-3	TGTGCCAGCAGACTATCGACAGGCCCCCCCGCTAGCACAGATACGCAGTATTTT	CASRLSTGPPASTDTQYF
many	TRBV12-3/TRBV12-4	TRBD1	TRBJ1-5	TGTGCCAGCAGTCCCGGGACAGGGGGCAATCAGCCCCAGCATTTT	CASSPGTGGNQPQHF
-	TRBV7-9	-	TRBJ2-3	TGTGCCAGCAGCTTAGACCGCACGACAGATACGCAGTATTTT	CASSLDRTTDTQYF
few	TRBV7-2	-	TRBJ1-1	TGTGCCAGCAGCTTACGGGGGGGAGGAGTCACTGAAGCTTTCTTT	CASSLRGGGVTEAFF
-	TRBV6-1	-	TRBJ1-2	TGTGCCAGCAGTGATTTAGGACTCTATAACTATGGCTACACCTTC	CASSDLGLYNYGYTF
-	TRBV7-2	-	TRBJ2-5	TGTGCCAGCAGACCCCCCCCTTGGGAGACCCAGTACTTC	CASRPPPWETQYF
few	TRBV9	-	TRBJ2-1	TGTGCCAGCAGCGTTGAGCCCACGCTATACAATGAGCAGTTCTTC	CASSVEPTLYNEQFF
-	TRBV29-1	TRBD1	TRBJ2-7	TGCAGCGTTGGGAAGGACAGGCGAGACTACGAGCAGTACTTC	CSVGKDRRDYEQYF
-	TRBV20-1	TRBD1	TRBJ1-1	TGCAGTGCAAGTGGACAGGGAAAACTTGAAGCTTTCTTT	CSASGQGKLEAFF
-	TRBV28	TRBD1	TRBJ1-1	TGTGCCAGCAGTTCACAGGGCCCTATCCCGGGACAGTTTCGGGCTTTCTTT	CASSSQGPIPGQFRAFF
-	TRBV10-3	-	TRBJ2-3	TGTGCCATCAGACCAGACAACACAGATACGCAGTATTTT	CAIRPDNTDTQYF
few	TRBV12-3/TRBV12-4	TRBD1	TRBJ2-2	TGTGCCAGCAGTGCAATGCAGGGGGCAGGAACCGGGGAGCTGTTTTTT	CASSAMQGAGTGELFF
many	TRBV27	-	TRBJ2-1	TGTGCCAGCAGTTTACTCCACAGGGATGGAGGCAATGAGCAGTTCTTC	CASSLLHRDGGNEQFF
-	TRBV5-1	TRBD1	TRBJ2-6	TGCGCCAGCAGCCCCGGGACAGCCCCTGGGGCCAACGTCCTGACTTTC	CASSPGTAPGANVLTF
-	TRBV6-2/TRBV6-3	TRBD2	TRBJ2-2	TGTGCCAGCAGTCGTCCGGGACTAGCGGACGCGAACACCGGGGAGCTGTTTTTT	CASSRPGLADANTGELFF
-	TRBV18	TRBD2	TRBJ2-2	TGTGCCAGCTCACCAGGACTAGCGAAGTACACCGGGGAGCTGTTTTTT	CASSPGLAKYTGELFF
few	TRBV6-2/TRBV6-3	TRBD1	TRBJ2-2	TGTGCCAGCAGAAACAGGGGGCAGGACACCGGGGAGCTGTTTTTT	CASRNRGQDTGELFF
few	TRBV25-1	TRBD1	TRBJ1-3	TGTGCCAGCAGTCCTCCCCGGACAGGGGCTGGCGGCACCATATATTTT	CASSPPRTGAGGTIYF
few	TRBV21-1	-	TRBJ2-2	TGTGCCAGCAGCAAAGAGGTCGGGAGGCGAAACACCGGGGAGCTGTTTTTT	CASSKEVGRRNTGELFF
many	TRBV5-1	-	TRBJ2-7	TGCGCCAGCAGCTTTTCCTTCGGCAGGGAAAGCCTATACGAGCAGTACTTC	CASSFSFGRESLYEQYF
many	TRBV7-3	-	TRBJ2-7	TGTGCCAGCAGCTTAAAGGGCGGGCCCTCCTACGAGCAGTACTTC	CASSLKGGPSYEQYF
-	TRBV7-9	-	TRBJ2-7	TGTGCCAGCAGCTTTACGGGGTTCTCCTACGAGCAGTACTTC	CASSFTGFSYEQYF
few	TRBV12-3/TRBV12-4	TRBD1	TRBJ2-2	TGTGCCAGCAGTCCTTACAGGGGATGGGGCACCGGGGAGCTGTTTTTT	CASSPYRGWGTGELFF
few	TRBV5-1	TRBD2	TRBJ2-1	TGCGCCAGCAGCTCCGGGACTAGCGGGAGCTTGGAGCAGTTCTTC	CASSSGTSGSLEQFF
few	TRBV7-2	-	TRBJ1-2	TGTGCCAGCAGCTTGTCTCAGGCATTTGGCTACACCTTC	CASSLSQAFGYTF
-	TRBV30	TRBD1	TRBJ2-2	TGTGCCTGGAGGCCACCGGGACAGGGGAAGCTGTTTTTT	CAWRPPGQGKLFF
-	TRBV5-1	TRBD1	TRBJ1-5	TGCGCCAGCAGCGTTGGGACAGCGGATAATCAGCCCCAGCATTTT	CASSVGTADNQPQHF
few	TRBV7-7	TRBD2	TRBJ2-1	TGTGCCAGCAGCTTAGGTAGCGGGGTGTACAATGAGCAGTTCTTC	CASSLGSGVYNEQFF
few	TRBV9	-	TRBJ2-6	TGTGCCAGCAGCCCAGGGGGAGGGGGGATACCGGCCAACGTCCTGACTTTC	CASSPGGGGIPANVLTF
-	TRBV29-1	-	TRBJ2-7	TGCAGCGTTATGCCTCGGGAATTTGCCTACGAGCAGTACTTC	CSVMPREFAYEQYF
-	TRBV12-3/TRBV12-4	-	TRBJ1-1	TGTGCCAGCAGTGGACAGTTGATGAACACTGAAGCTTTCTTT	CASSGQLMNTEAFF
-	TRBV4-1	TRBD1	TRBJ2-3	TGCGCCAGCAGCCAAGAAAGAAGGACAGGGGGAGCAGATACGCAGTATTTT	CASSQERRTGGADTQYF
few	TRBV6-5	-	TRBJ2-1	TGTGCCAGCAGTTACAACGGCGGCAGCTACAATGAGCAGTTCTTC	CASSYNGGSYNEQFF
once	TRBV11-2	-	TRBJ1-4	TGTGCCAGCAGCTCCCCGTCCGTCGGTGAAAAACTGTTTTTT	CASSSPSVGEKLFF
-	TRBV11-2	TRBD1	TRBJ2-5	TGTGCCAGCAGCTCGCGTCGGACAGGGGTAGGAGAGACCCAGTACTTC	CASSSRRTGVGETQYF